This T cell receptor beta chain was observed in a study of cytomegalovirus exposure and HLA in healthy donors. Study observations and caveats: Per published reports, the classifier diagnosed cytomegalovirus status with high specificity and sensitivity.

Amplification used 60 Vbeta primers and 13 Jbeta primers. The table came from immunoSEQ multiplex PCR; TCRdb's copy has only in-frame clones and leaves some out. This sample has approximately 98,000 clones, with 75% to 85% found just once. On this clone itself: Its antigen is as yet unknown.

Germline V gene lookup returns CDR1 SGHVS and CDR2 FNYEAQ. CDR3 length: 14 residues. Trimming removed 2 bases from V and 4 bases from J; junction bases left unmatched: 1. V and J are TRBV7-6 and TRBJ2-7; 11 nucleotides align to TRBD2. Sequencing was done on a sample of PBMCs. The TCR was taken from a man younger than 35 in good health and CMV-seropositive. The CDR3: CASSLSSGGYEQYF. In DNA, the CDR3 is TGTGCCAGCAGCTTATCTAGCGGGGGGTACGAGCAGTACTTC.